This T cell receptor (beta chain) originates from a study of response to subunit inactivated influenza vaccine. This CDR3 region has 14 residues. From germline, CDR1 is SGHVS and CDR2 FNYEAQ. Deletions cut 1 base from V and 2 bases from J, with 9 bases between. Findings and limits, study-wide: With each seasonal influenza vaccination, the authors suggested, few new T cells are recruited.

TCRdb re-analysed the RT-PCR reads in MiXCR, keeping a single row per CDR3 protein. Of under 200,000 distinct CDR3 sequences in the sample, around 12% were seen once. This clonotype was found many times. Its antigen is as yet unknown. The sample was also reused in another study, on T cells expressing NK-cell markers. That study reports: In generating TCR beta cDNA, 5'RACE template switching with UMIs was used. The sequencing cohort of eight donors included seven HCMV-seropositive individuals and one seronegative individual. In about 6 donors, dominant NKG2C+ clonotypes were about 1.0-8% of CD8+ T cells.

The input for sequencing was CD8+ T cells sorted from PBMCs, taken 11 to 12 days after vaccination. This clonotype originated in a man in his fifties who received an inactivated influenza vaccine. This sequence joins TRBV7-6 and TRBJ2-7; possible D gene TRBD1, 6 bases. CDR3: CASSLGGQTYEQYF. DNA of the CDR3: TGTGCCAGCAGCTTAGGGGGACAAACCTACGAGCAGTACTTC.